The clone carrying this T cell receptor beta chain was picked up a small number of times. An end of the junction does not agree with germline; a read error may underlie this. The data were obtained in a study of T cells in localized non-small cell lung cancer. CDR1 is SGHNT and CDR2 is YENEEA in the germline V gene. This CDR3 comprises 15 residues. The protocol was immunoSEQ multiplex PCR, while the TCRdb copy is restricted to in-frame clones and leaves out a portion. Here the sample spans several thousand clones, approximately 24% being singletons. The receptor was derived from a female donor at least 60 years old with stage I lung adenocarcinoma. This material consisted of lung tumor tissue, taken before any cancer treatment. This chain uses TRBV11-3 with TRBJ2-1; TRBD1 matches at 8 bases. CDR3 protein: CASSVDRGLYNEQFF. The CDR3 coding sequence is TGTGCCAGCAGCGTAGACAGGGGCCTATACAATGAGCAGTTCTTC.